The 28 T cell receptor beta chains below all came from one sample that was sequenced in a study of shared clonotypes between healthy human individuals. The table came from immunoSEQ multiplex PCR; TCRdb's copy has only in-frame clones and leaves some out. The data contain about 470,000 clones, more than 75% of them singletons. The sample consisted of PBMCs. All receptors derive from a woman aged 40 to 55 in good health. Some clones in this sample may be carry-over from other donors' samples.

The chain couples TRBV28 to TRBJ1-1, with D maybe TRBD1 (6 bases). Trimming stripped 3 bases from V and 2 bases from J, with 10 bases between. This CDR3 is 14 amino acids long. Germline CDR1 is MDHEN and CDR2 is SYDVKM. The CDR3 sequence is CASSFGGRNTEAFF. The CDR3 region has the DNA TGTGCCAGCAGTTTCGGGGGGCGAAACACTGAAGCTTTCTTT.

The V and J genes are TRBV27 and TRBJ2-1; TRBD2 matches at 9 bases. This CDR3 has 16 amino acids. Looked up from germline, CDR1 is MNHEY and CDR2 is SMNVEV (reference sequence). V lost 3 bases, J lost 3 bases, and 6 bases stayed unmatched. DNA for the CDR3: TGTGCCAGCAGTTTTATTAGCGGGAGTGGCTACAATGAGCAGTTCTTC. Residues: CASSFISGSGYNEQFF.

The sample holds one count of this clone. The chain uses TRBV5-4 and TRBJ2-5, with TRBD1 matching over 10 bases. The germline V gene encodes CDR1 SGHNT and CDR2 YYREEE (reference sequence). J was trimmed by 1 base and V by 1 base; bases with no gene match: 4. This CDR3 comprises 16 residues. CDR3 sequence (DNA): TGTGCCAGCAGCTTGAAGACAGGGGGCTTCCAAGAGACCCAGTACTTC. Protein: CASSLKTGGFQETQYF.

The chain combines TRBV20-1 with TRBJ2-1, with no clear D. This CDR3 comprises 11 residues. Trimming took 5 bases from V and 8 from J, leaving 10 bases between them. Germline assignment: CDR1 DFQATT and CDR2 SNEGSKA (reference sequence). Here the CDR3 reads CSASETHEQFF. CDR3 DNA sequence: TGCAGTGCTTCCGAAACTCATGAGCAGTTCTTC.

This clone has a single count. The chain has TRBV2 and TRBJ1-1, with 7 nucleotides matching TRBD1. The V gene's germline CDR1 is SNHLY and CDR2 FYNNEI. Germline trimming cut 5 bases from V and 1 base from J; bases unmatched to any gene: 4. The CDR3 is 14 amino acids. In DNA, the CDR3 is TGTGCCAGCAGTCGACAGGGAGCGAACACTGAAGCTTTCTTT. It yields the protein CASSRQGANTEAFF.

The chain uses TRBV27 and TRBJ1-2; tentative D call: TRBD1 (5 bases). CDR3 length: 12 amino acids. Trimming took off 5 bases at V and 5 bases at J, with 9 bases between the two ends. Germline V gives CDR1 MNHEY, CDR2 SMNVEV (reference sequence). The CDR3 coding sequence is TGTGCCAGCAGTGGGTCAGGGTATGGCTACACCTTC. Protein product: CASSGSGYGYTF.

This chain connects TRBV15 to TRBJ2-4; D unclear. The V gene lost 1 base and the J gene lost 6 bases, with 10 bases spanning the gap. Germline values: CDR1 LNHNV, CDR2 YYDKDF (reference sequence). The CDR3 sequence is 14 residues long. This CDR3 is CATSRVDQGNIQYF. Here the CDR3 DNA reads TGTGCCACCAGCAGAGTCGACCAAGGAAACATTCAGTACTTC.

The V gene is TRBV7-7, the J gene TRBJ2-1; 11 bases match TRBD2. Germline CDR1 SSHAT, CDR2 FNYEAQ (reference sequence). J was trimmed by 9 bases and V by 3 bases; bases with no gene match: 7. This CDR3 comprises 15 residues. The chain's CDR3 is CASSFRLAGISEQFF. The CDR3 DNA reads TGTGCCAGCAGCTTCCGACTAGCGGGAATATCTGAGCAGTTCTTC.

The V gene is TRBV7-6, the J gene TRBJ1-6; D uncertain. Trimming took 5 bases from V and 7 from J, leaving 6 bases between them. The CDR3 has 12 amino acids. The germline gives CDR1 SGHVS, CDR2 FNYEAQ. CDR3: CASSTINSPLHF. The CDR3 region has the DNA TGTGCCAGCAGCACCATCAATTCACCCCTCCACTTT.

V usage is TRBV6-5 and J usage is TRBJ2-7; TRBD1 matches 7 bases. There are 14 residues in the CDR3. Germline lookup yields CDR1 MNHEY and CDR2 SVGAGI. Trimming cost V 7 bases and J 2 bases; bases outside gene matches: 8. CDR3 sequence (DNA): TGTGCCAGCATCAAGGGACAGTTGACCTACGAGCAGTACTTC. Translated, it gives CASIKGQLTYEQYF.

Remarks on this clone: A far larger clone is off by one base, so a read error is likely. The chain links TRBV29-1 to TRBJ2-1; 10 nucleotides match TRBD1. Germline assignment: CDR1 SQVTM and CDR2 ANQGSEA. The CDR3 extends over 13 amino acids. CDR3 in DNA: TGCGGCGTCGGGACAGGGGTGGTCAATGAGCAGTTCTTC. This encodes CGVGTGVVNEQFF.

CDR3 coding DNA: TGTGCCAGCTCACCACGGGCCAGGGACTATGGCTACACCTTC. The encoded protein is CASSPRARDYGYTF. This chain uses TRBV18 with TRBJ1-2, with D possibly TRBD1 on 5 matching bases. This CDR3 contains 14 residues. V shed 1 base and J shed 3 bases, with 9 bases lying between them. Per the germline V gene, CDR1 is KGHSH and CDR2 is LQKENI. Full variable domain (missing parts from reference TRBV18 and TRBJ1-2): NAGVMQNPRHLVRRRGQEARLRCSPMKGHSHVYWYRQLPEEGLKFMVYLQKENIIDESGMPKERFSAEFPKEGPSILRIQQVVRGDSAAYFCASSPRARDYGYTFGSGTRLTVV.

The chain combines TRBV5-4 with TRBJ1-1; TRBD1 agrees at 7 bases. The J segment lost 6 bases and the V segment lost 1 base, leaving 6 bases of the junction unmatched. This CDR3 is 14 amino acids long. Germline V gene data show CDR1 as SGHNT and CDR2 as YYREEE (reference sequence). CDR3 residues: CASSLNRGRAEAFF. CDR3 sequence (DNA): TGTGCCAGCAGCTTGAACAGGGGTAGAGCTGAAGCTTTCTTT.

The CDR3 DNA follows: TGTGCCAGCACCCAGGGGGGGGGCACAGATACGCAGTATTTT. It encodes CASTQGGGTDTQYF. The chain combines TRBV9 with TRBJ2-3, with D perhaps TRBD1 or TRBD2 (7 bases each). V shed 6 bases and J shed 1 base, with 12 bases lying between them. CDR1 and CDR2 from the germline V gene are SGDLS and YYNGEE. The CDR3 contains 14 residues. The full variable domain, rest sourced from reference TRBV9 and TRBJ2-3, is DSGVTQTPKHLITATGQRVTLRCSPRSGDLSVYWYQQSLDQGLQFLIQYYNGEERAKGNILERFSAQQFPDLHSELNLSSLELGDSALYFCASTQGGGTDTQYFGPGTRLTVL.

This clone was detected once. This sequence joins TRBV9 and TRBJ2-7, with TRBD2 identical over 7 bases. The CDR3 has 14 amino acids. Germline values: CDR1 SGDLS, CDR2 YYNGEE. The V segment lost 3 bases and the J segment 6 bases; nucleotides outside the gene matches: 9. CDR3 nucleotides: TGTGCCAGCAGCGCAAGGGAGGGAGCGGGCGAGCAGTACTTC. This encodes CASSAREGAGEQYF.

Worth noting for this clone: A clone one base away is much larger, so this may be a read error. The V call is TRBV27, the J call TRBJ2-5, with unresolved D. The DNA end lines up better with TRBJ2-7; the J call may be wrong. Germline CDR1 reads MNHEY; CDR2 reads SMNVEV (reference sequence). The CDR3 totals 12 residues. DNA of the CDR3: TGTGCCAGCAGTTCCCCTACCTACGAGCAGTACTTC. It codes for CASSSPTYEQYF.

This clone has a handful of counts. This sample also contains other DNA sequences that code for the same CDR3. Here the CDR3 reads CASSEYNEQFF. The CDR3 DNA follows: TGTGCCAGCAGTGAGTACAATGAGCAGTTCTTC. The V gene is TRBV2, the J gene TRBJ2-1; D not certain. The CDR3 runs 11 residues. V was trimmed by 3 bases and J by 4 bases, leaving 1 base between them. The germline V gene has CDR1 SNHLY and CDR2 FYNNEI.

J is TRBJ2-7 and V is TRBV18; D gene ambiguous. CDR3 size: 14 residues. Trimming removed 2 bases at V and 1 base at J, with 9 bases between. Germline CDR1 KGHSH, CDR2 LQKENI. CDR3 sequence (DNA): TGTGCCAGCTCACCATTCGCGACTTCCTACGAGCAGTACTTC. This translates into CASSPFATSYEQYF.

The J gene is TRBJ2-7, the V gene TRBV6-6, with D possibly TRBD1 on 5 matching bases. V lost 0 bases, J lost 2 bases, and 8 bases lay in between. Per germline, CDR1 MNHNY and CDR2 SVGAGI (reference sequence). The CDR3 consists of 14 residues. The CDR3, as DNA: TGTGCCAGCAGTTACTCCCGACAGACCTACGAGCAGTACTTC. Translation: CASSYSRQTYEQYF.

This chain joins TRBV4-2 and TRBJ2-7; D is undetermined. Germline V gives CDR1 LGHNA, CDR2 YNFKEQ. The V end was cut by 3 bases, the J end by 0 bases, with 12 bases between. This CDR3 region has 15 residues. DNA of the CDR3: TGTGCCAGCAGCCATCTCAGCACTACCTCCTACGAGCAGTACTTC. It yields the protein CASSHLSTTSYEQYF.

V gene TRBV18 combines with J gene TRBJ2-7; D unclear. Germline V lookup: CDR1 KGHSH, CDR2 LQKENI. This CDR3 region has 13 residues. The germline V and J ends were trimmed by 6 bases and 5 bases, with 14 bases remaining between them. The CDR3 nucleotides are TGTGCCAGCTCGCTGGGCCCCCAGGACGAGCAGTACTTC. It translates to CASSLGPQDEQYF.

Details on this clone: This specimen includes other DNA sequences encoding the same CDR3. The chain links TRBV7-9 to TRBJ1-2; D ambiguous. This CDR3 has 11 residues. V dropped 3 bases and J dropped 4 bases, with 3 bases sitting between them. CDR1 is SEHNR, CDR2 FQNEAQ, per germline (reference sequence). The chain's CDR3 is CASSFGYGYTF. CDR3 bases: TGTGCCAGCAGCTTCGGCTATGGCTACACCTTC.

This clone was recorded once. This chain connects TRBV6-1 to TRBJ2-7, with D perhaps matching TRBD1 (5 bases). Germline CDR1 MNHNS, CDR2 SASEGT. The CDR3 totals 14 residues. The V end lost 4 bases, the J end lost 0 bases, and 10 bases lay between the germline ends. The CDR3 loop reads CASSVSDSSYEQYF. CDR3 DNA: TGTGCCAGCAGTGTCTCAGACAGCTCCTACGAGCAGTACTTC.

The CDR3 is CASSKEREKGTEAFF. CDR3 bases: TGTGCCAGCAGCAAAGAAAGGGAGAAGGGGACTGAAGCTTTCTTT. This chain links TRBV21-1 with TRBJ1-1. TRBV21-1 is termed a pseudogene. The CDR3 sequence is 15 residues long.

The CDR3 is CASSPEGETQFF. CDR3 nucleotides: TGTGCCAGCAGCCCAGAGGGAGAAACGCAGTTCTTC. The rearrangement uses TRBV2 and TRBJ2-1, with D possibly matching TRBD2 (5 bases). CDR3 size: 12 residues. Germline V gives CDR1 SNHLY, CDR2 FYNNEI. Trimming pared 6 bases from V and 12 bases from J, leaving 15 bases between.

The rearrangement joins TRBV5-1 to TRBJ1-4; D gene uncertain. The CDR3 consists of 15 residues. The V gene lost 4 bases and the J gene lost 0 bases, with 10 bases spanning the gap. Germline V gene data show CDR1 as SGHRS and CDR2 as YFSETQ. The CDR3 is CASSPLGATNEKLFF. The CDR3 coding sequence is TGCGCCAGCAGCCCTTTAGGTGCAACTAATGAAAAACTGTTTTTT.

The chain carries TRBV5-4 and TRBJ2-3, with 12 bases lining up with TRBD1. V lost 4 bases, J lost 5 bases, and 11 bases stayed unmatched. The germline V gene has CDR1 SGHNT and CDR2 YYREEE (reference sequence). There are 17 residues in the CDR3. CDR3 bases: TGTGCCAGCAGCCCCGGGGGGACAGGGGGCGAAGTAGATACGCAGTATTTT. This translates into CASSPGGTGGEVDTQYF. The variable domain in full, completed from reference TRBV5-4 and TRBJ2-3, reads ETGVTQSPTHLIKTRGQQVTLRCSSQSGHNTVSWYQQALGQGPQFIFQYYREEENGRGNFPPRFSGLQFPNYSSELNVNALELDDSALYLCASSPGGTGGEVDTQYFGPGTRLTVL.

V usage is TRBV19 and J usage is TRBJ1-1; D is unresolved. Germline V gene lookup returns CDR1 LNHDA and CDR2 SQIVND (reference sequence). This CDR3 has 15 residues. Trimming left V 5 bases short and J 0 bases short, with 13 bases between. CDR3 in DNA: TGTGCCAGTAGTGAAAGGCCCTTGATGAACACTGAAGCTTTCTTT. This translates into CASSERPLMNTEAFF.